This T cell receptor (beta chain) is drawn from a study of cytomegalovirus exposure and HLA in healthy donors. Study-level findings and limits: Information on immune exposure was restricted to one variable (CMV serostatus). An Asian-associated ancestry cluster reportedly showed fewer N-insertions than the roughly 670-donor mean in a later analysis. Being indistinguishable, some V segments were excluded, TRBV6-2 and TRBV6-3 among them. Most TCRs appeared rarely, but some public TCRs recurred in many donors.

A note on this clone: Its antigen is still unknown.

There are 20 residues in the CDR3. Germline CDR1 is LNHDA and CDR2 is SQIVND (reference sequence). J gave up 5 bases and V 5 bases, and 23 bases lay outside the gene matches. Primers: 60 Vbeta forward and 13 Jbeta reverse. This table comes from immunoSEQ multiplex PCR, and its TCRdb copy is limited to in-frame clones, with some not included. Found here are some 93,000 clones, around four fifths of them singletons; the top ten hold 2.5% to 4%. The sample taken for sequencing was PBMCs. The rearrangement joins TRBV19 to TRBJ1-1; TRBD1 matches at 10 bases. This clonotype was sampled from a middle-aged woman in good health and CMV-seronegative. The CDR3 loop reads CASSPTLDHRDRGWGTEAFF. The CDR3 bases are TGTGCCAGTAGTCCCACCCTAGATCACCGGGACAGGGGATGGGGAACTGAAGCTTTCTTT.